Shown below are 31 T cell receptor beta chains from a single sample sequenced in a study of cytomegalovirus exposure and HLA in healthy donors. PCR was performed using 60 Vbeta and 13 Jbeta primers. Sequencing used immunoSEQ multiplex PCR; TCRdb keeps in-frame clones, though not all of them. The sample contains about 130,000 clones, 60% to 85% of which appear only once. Sequences were obtained from PBMCs. The receptors shown here come from a female donor in good health and CMV-seronegative.

J is TRBJ1-1 and V is TRBV7-3, with 9 bases matching TRBD1. Germline V gives CDR1 SGHTA, CDR2 FQGTGA. The CDR3 is 15 residues long. The J segment lost 3 bases and the V segment lost 2 bases, leaving 4 bases of the junction unmatched. In DNA form, the CDR3 reads TGTGCCAGCAGCTTACCGGGACAGGGTGACACTGAAGCTTTCTTT. Encoded protein: CASSLPGQGDTEAFF. The variable domain in full, with the rest retrieved from reference TRBV7-3 and TRBJ1-1, is GAGVSQTPSNKVTEKGKYVELRCDPISGHTALYWYRQSLGQGPEFLIYFQGTGAADDSGLPNDRFFAVRPEGSVSTLKIQRTERGDSAVYLCASSLPGQGDTEAFFGQGTRLTVV.

The chain joins TRBV27 to TRBJ2-5, with a weak D call TRBD1 (6 bases). Judging by the DNA end, TRBJ2-7 fits better; the J call may be wrong. The CDR3 extends over 15 amino acids. Germline V CDR1 and CDR2: MNHEY, SMNVEV (reference sequence). The CDR3 bases are TGTGCCAGCAGCCATCTCGGGGACAAGGCCTACGAGCAGTACTTC. This codes for CASSHLGDKAYEQYF.

The chain links TRBV6-5 to TRBJ1-2; D remains ambiguous. Trimming took 5 bases from V and 1 from J, leaving 14 bases between them. The CDR3 loop spans 15 amino acids. CDR1 and CDR2 from the germline V gene are MNHEY and SVGAGI. The CDR3 protein is CASSRGPTLNYGYTF. The CDR3, as DNA: TGTGCCAGCAGTCGCGGCCCGACGCTTAACTATGGCTACACCTTC.

Here the CDR3 DNA reads TGTGCCAGCAGCGGGGGGGCTGGGGAGCTGTTTTTT. Its protein product is CASSGGAGELFF. The chain combines TRBV13 with TRBJ2-2; possibly TRBD2 for D (7 bases). The V end lost 5 bases, the J end lost 8 bases, and 9 bases lay between the germline ends. Germline CDR1 and CDR2: PRHDT and FYEKMQ (reference sequence). The CDR3 runs to 12 residues.

The V and J genes are TRBV7-8 and TRBJ1-3; D gene unclear. This CDR3 is 15 amino acids long. The V gene's germline CDR1 is SGHVS and CDR2 FQNEAQ. V shed 5 bases and J shed 0 bases, with 11 bases lying between them. CDR3 region: CASSASGFSGNTIYF. CDR3 nucleotides: TGTGCCAGCAGCGCCTCAGGATTCTCTGGAAACACCATATATTTT.

The chain joins TRBV6-5 to TRBJ2-2; D is unresolved. The V end lost 2 bases, the J end lost 7 bases, and 8 bases lay between the germline ends. The CDR3 consists of 13 residues. Germline V gene sequence: CDR1 MNHEY, CDR2 SVGAGI. CDR3 sequence reads: CASSYVGGGELFF. CDR3 bases: TGTGCCAGCAGTTACGTCGGCGGCGGGGAGCTGTTTTTT.

The V call is TRBV5-4, the J call TRBJ2-3, with 9 positions matching TRBD2. The CDR3 loop spans 15 amino acids. Trimming at V came to 4 bases and at J to 5 bases, leaving 8 bases not matched to a gene. The V gene's germline CDR1 is SGHNT and CDR2 YYREEE (reference sequence). The CDR3 nucleotides read TGTGCCAGCAGCGCCCTGGGCGGGGGGGGAGATACGCAGTATTTT. Its protein product is CASSALGGGGDTQYF.

The rearrangement joins TRBV27 to TRBJ2-7; TRBD1 might be the D (6 bases). CDR1 is MNHEY, CDR2 SMNVEV, per germline (reference sequence). The CDR3 has 13 amino acids. The germline V and J ends were trimmed by 6 bases and 4 bases, with 13 bases remaining between them. The CDR3 sequence is CASRRGSGYEQYF. The DNA for the CDR3 is TGTGCCAGCAGGAGGGGGTCTGGGTACGAGCAGTACTTC.

The chain uses TRBV6-5 and TRBJ1-2; no clear D gene. V was pared by 8 bases and J by 5 bases, with 9 bases between. CDR3 length: 11 residues. CDR1 is MNHEY and CDR2 is SVGAGI in the germline V gene. CDR3 in amino acids: CASGQTYGYTF. The CDR3 DNA reads as TGTGCCAGCGGTCAGACATATGGCTACACCTTC.

The chain carries TRBV11-2 and TRBJ2-1; perhaps TRBD2 as D (6 bases). Germline lookup yields CDR1 SGHAT and CDR2 FQNNGV. Trimming removed 4 bases at V and 3 bases at J, with 16 bases between. The CDR3 loop spans 16 amino acids. CDR3 region: CASSSQAGPHYNEQFF. DNA for the CDR3: TGTGCCAGCAGCTCGCAGGCGGGACCGCACTACAATGAGCAGTTCTTC.

The chain uses TRBV9 and TRBJ2-3; D unresolved. The CDR3 covers 13 residues. Trimming removed 0 bases from V and 6 bases from J, with 8 bases in between. Germline lookup yields CDR1 SGDLS and CDR2 YYNGEE. The DNA of the CDR3 is TGTGCCAGCAGCGTAGAACCGGTGGATACGCAGTATTTT. Protein product: CASSVEPVDTQYF.

The chain carries TRBV19 and TRBJ2-2; 12 bases are a match to TRBD2. The CDR3 sequence is 16 residues long. Germline assignment: CDR1 LNHDA and CDR2 SQIVND (reference sequence). J was trimmed by 1 base and V by 5 bases; bases with no gene match: 2. This chain's CDR3 is CASSPSGRVNTGELFF. For the CDR3, the DNA is TGTGCCAGTAGTCCTAGCGGGAGGGTGAACACCGGGGAGCTGTTTTTT.

With respect to this clone: Sequence at one end of the junction differs from germline and may be a read error. The chain uses TRBV7-9 and TRBJ1-2, with TRBD1 as a possible D gene (5 bases). Germline V lookup: CDR1 SEHNR, CDR2 FQNEAQ (reference sequence). The CDR3 has 13 amino acids. DNA of the CDR3: TGTTCCAGCAGCTCGACAGTTAACTATGGCTACACCTTC. Protein: CSSSSTVNYGYTF.

V usage is TRBV28 and J usage is TRBJ2-7; 8 bases map to TRBD2. After removal of 6 bases from V and 1 base from J, the junction contained 2 bases not matched to a gene. This CDR3 has 13 amino acids. Per germline, CDR1 MDHEN and CDR2 SYDVKM. The CDR3 protein is CASSRGRSYEQYF. In DNA, the CDR3 is TGTGCCAGCAGCCGCGGGAGGTCCTACGAGCAGTACTTC.

The J gene is TRBJ1-2, the V gene TRBV6-5; D is uncertain. Germline V gene data show CDR1 as MNHEY and CDR2 as SVGAGI. This CDR3 spans 12 amino acids. V lost 6 bases and J 5 bases, leaving 10 bases between the germline ends. CDR3 sequence reads: CASRDRLYGYTF. Here the CDR3 DNA reads TGTGCCAGCAGGGATAGACTGTATGGCTACACCTTC.

The J gene is TRBJ2-1, the V gene TRBV2; 7 positions match TRBD2. Germline V gene data show CDR1 as SNHLY and CDR2 as FYNNEI. The V gene end was trimmed by 7 bases and the J gene end by 0 bases; junction bases not matched to a gene: 6. This CDR3 contains 15 residues. As DNA, the CDR3 is TGTGCCAGCAAAATGGGGGGGGGCTCCTACAATGAGCAGTTCTTC. Translating gives CASKMGGGSYNEQFF. The whole variable domain, filled in from reference TRBV2 and TRBJ2-1, reads EPEVTQTPSHQVTQMGQEVILRCVPISNHLYFYWYRQILGQKVEFLVSFYNNEISEKSEIFDDQFSVERPDGSNFTLKIRSTKLEDSAMYFCASKMGGGSYNEQFFGPGTRLTVL.

The chain employs TRBV5-1 and TRBJ2-5; 8 bases map to TRBD2. The CDR3 loop spans 14 amino acids. Germline CDR1 reads SGHRS; CDR2 reads YFSETQ. The V gene end was trimmed by 4 bases and the J gene end by 5 bases; junction bases not matched to a gene: 7. The CDR3 DNA reads as TGCGCCAGCAGCCAGGGGACGGGGGGGGAGACCCAGTACTTC. The encoded protein is CASSQGTGGETQYF.

This clone was seen more than once but under ten times. An end of the junction does not agree with germline; a read error may underlie this. V and J are TRBV6-1 and TRBJ1-1; D gene unclear. Germline V gene lookup returns CDR1 MNHNS and CDR2 SASEGT. The CDR3 is made up of 11 amino acids. The CDR3 region is CASSNTRDRDF. CDR3 DNA: TGTGCCAGCAGTAATACCCGCGACCGGGACTTT.

V gene TRBV2 combines with J gene TRBJ2-5, with D perhaps TRBD2 (6 bases). Trimming left V 7 bases short and J 1 base short, with 16 bases between. In germline, CDR1 is SNHLY, CDR2 FYNNEI. CDR3 length equals 15 residues. The CDR3, as DNA: TGTGCCAGCATCGCGGGGAATTCCGTCCAAGAGACCCAGTACTTC. This gives the protein CASIAGNSVQETQYF.

The V and J genes are TRBV5-4 and TRBJ1-1, with a weak D call TRBD1 (6 bases). The ends were cut back, 4 bases at V and 1 base at J, with 11 bases in the middle. The CDR3 has 14 amino acids. Germline CDR1 SGHNT, CDR2 YYREEE (reference sequence). CDR3 in DNA: TGTGCCAGCAGCAAAGGGGGGGCGAACACTGAAGCTTTCTTT. Residues: CASSKGGANTEAFF. The full variable domain, its missing parts supplied by reference TRBV5-4 and TRBJ1-1, is ETGVTQSPTHLIKTRGQQVTLRCSSQSGHNTVSWYQQALGQGPQFIFQYYREEENGRGNFPPRFSGLQFPNYSSELNVNALELDDSALYLCASSKGGANTEAFFGQGTRLTVV.

The count of this clone is one. The genes are TRBV5-1 and TRBJ2-7, with 9 nucleotides matching TRBD2. In germline, CDR1 is SGHRS, CDR2 YFSETQ. J was trimmed by 2 bases and V by 1 base; bases with no gene match: 1. This CDR3 has 14 amino acids. The CDR3: CASSLLAGAYEQYF. The CDR3 DNA reads as TGCGCCAGCAGCTTGTTAGCGGGGGCCTACGAGCAGTACTTC.

The rearrangement joins TRBV9 to TRBJ2-2, with 10 bases fitting TRBD2. J gave up 4 bases and V 7 bases, and 13 bases lay outside the gene matches. The CDR3 consists of 17 residues. Germline assignment: CDR1 SGDLS and CDR2 YYNGEE. In DNA, the CDR3 is TGTGCCAGCGGCCCTACTCCGGGACTAGCGAGCACCGGGGAGCTGTTTTTT. It encodes CASGPTPGLASTGELFF. Drawing the rest from reference TRBV9 and TRBJ2-2, the complete variable domain is DSGVTQTPKHLITATGQRVTLRCSPRSGDLSVYWYQQSLDQGLQFLIQYYNGEERAKGNILERFSAQQFPDLHSELNLSSLELGDSALYFCASGPTPGLASTGELFFGEGSRLTVL.

The chain employs TRBV6-5 and TRBJ1-5; TRBD1 aligns across 10 bases. Germline-derived CDR1 and CDR2 are MNHEY and SVGAGI. The V segment lost 5 bases and the J segment 5 bases; nucleotides outside the gene matches: 6. The CDR3 spans 15 residues. CDR3 coding DNA: TGTGCCAGCAGTCCGGACAGGGGGAGCGATCAGCCCCAGCATTTT. Translated: CASSPDRGSDQPQHF.

The CDR3 region has the DNA TGTGCCAGCAGCGTAGAGGGGTCGGGGAACACTGAAGCTTTCTTT. The encoded protein is CASSVEGSGNTEAFF. This chain joins TRBV9 and TRBJ1-1; a weak D match, TRBD1 (5 bases). CDR3 length equals 15 residues. CDR1 is SGDLS and CDR2 is YYNGEE in the germline V gene. The V and J ends lost 0 bases and 1 base respectively, with 10 bases between them.

This sequence joins TRBV4-1 and TRBJ1-4; 7 bases are a match to TRBD1. The CDR3 length is 13 residues. Trimming at V came to 5 bases and at J to 7 bases, leaving 4 bases not matched to a gene. Germline V gene lookup returns CDR1 MGHRA and CDR2 YSYEKL. This CDR3 reads CASSSNRGEKLFF. CDR3 sequence (DNA): TGCGCCAGCAGCTCCAACAGGGGTGAAAAACTGTTTTTT.

The chain links TRBV4-2 to TRBJ2-1; 9 bases are shared with TRBD2. The CDR3 runs to 17 residues. Germline V gives CDR1 LGHNA, CDR2 YNFKEQ. The ends lost 0 bases at V and 4 bases at J; junction bases unmatched: 7. CDR3 loop: CASSQDSETSGYNEQFF. For the CDR3, the DNA is TGTGCCAGCAGCCAAGATTCGGAGACTAGCGGTTACAATGAGCAGTTCTTC.

The chain's CDR3 is CASSLWPGSGNQPQHF. CDR3 nucleotide sequence: TGTGCCAGCAGTTTATGGCCGGGGAGCGGCAATCAGCCCCAGCATTTT. The genes are TRBV27 and TRBJ1-5; D unclear. The V end lost 1 base, the J end lost 2 bases, and 12 bases lay between the germline ends. Germline values: CDR1 MNHEY, CDR2 SMNVEV (reference sequence). This CDR3 spans 16 amino acids.

The CDR3 reads CASSAWTSCEQYF. CDR3 DNA: TGTGCCAGCAGTGCCTGGACTAGTTGTGAGCAGTACTTC. The chain has TRBV28 and TRBJ2-7, with 7 bases that match TRBD2. The CDR3 length is 13 residues. Germline V lookup: CDR1 MDHEN, CDR2 SYDVKM. With 5 bases clipped from V and 7 bases from J, the junction kept 8 bases outside the gene matches.

The chain uses TRBV7-9 and TRBJ1-2; TRBD1 aligns across 8 bases. Germline V CDR1 and CDR2: SEHNR, FQNEAQ (reference sequence). There are 15 residues in the CDR3. After removal of 5 bases from V and 4 bases from J, the junction contained 9 bases not matched to a gene. The CDR3 protein is CASSPTGVAGYGYTF. As DNA, the CDR3 is TGTGCCAGCAGCCCGACAGGGGTGGCCGGCTATGGCTACACCTTC. Drawing the rest from reference TRBV7-9 and TRBJ1-2, the complete variable domain is DTGVSQNPRHKITKRGQNVTFRCDPISEHNRLYWYRQTLGQGPEFLTYFQNEAQLEKSRLLSDRFSAERPKGSFSTLEIQRTEQGDSAMYLCASSPTGVAGYGYTFGSGTRLTVV.

This clone was counted a single time. The V and J genes are TRBV5-4 and TRBJ2-1; 13 bases are a match to TRBD2. From germline, CDR1 is SGHNT and CDR2 YYREEE (reference sequence). The CDR3 spans 16 residues. Trimming cost V 1 base and J 9 bases; bases outside gene matches: 7. This chain's CDR3 is CASSLPTSGRASEQFF. CDR3 nucleotides: TGTGCCAGCAGCTTGCCAACTAGCGGGAGGGCCTCTGAGCAGTTCTTC.

The chain links TRBV5-6 to TRBJ2-1; D call uncertain. V was trimmed by 8 bases and J by 8 bases, leaving 14 bases between them. Germline lookup yields CDR1 SGHDT and CDR2 YYEEEE. This CDR3 is built from 12 residues. The CDR3 DNA reads TGTGCCAGTAGAGGAAGTACCTATGAGCAGTTCTTC. As protein: CASRGSTYEQFF.